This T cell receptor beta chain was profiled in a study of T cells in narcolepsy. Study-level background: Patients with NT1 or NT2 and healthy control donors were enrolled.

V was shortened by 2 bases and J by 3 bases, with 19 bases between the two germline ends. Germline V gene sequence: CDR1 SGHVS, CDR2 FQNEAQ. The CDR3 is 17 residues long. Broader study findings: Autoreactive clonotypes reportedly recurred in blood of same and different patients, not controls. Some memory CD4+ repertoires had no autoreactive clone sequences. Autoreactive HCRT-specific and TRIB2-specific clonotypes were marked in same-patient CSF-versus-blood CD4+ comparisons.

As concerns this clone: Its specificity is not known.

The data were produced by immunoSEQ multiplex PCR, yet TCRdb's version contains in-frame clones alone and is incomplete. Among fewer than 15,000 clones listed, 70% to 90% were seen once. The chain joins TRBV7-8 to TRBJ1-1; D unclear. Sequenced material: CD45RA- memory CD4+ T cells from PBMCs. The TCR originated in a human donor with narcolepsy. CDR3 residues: CASSLYRMSGRDTEAFF. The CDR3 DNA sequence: TGTGCCAGCAGCTTATATAGAATGTCGGGTCGGGACACTGAAGCTTTCTTT.